The clone carrying this T cell receptor (beta chain) has just a few counts. Its cognate antigen is unknown. Library construction for TCR beta used iRepertoire HTBI primers and Arm-PCR of CDR3 regions. One entry per CDR3 protein results from TCRdb running MiXCR on the multiplex PCR reads. The profile shows 550,000 to 650,000 distinct CDR3 sequences, roughly 15% of them singletons. This sample is part of a study of regulatory T cells in long-lasting Graves disease. Broader study findings: Repertoires from persistent disease leaned toward TRBV28, TRBJ1-2 and TRBJ2-5.

Time point of the sample: newly diagnosed GD, antithyroid drugs for less than 3 months. Scientists built the TCR library using RNA that was extracted from PBMCs. CDR1 and CDR2 from the germline V gene are LNHDA and SQIVND (reference sequence). V trimming: 8 bases; J trimming: 1 base; junction bases outside the gene matches: 3. The CDR3 consists of 14 residues. The same sample was also studied in work on T cells in Graves' hyperthyroidism and ophthalmopathy.

This material consisted of peripheral blood mononuclear cells (PBMCs), taken at new diagnosis, from a patient treated with antithyroid drugs. V is TRBV19 and J is TRBJ2-2; 8 positions match TRBD2. This receptor was obtained from a man in his late teens or twenties with Graves disease. The CDR3 loop reads CASSSGGNTGELFF. The CDR3 region has the DNA TGTGCCAGTTCCAGCGGGGGGAACACCGGGGAGCTGTTTTTT. Looking up the rest from reference TRBV19 and TRBJ2-2 gives the full variable domain: DGGITQSPKYLFRKEGQNVTLSCEQNLNHDAMYWYRQDPGQGLRLIYYSQIVNDFQKGDIAEGYSVSREKKESFPLTVTSAQKNPTAFYLCASSSGGNTGELFFGEGSRLTVL.